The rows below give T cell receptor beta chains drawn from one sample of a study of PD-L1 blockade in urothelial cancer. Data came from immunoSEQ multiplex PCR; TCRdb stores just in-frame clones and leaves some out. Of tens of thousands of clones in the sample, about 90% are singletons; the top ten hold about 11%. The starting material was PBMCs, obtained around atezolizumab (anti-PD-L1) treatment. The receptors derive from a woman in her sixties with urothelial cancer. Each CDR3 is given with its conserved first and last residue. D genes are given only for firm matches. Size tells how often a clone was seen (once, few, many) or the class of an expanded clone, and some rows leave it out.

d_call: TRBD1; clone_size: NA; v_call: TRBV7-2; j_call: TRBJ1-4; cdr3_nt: TGTGCCAGCAGTCAGGGGACAGTCGAAAAACTGTTTTTT; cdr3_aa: CASSQGTVEKLFF
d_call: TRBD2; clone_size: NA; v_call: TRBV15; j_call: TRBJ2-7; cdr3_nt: TGTGCCACCAGCAGTGGGGGACTAGCGGGAGCGGAGGAGCAGTACTTC; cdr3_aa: CATSSGGLAGAEEQYF
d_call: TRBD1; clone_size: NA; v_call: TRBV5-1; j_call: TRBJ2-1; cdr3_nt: TGCGCCAGCCGCACGACAGGGTTCGACAATGAGCAGTTCTTC; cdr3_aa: CASRTTGFDNEQFF
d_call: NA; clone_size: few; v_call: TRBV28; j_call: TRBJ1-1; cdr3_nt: TGTGCCAGCAGTTTACCCTCCGAAGCTTTCTTT; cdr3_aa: CASSLPSEAFF
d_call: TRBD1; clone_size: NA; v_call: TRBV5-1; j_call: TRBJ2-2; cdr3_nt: TGCGCCAGCAGCTTGGGGTGGGACAGTAACACCGGGGAGCTGTTTTTT; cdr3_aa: CASSLGWDSNTGELFF
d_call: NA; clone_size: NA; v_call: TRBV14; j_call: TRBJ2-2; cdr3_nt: TGTGCCAGCAGCCAACTTACAGGAACGGGCGGGGAGCTGTTTTTT; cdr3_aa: CASSQLTGTGGELFF
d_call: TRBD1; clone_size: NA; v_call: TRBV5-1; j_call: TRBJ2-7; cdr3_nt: TGCGCCAGCAGCATTACAGGGGGCGCGAGGTCCGAGCAGTACTTC; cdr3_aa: CASSITGGARSEQYF
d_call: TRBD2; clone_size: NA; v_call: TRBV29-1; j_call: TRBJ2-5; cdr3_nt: TGCAGCGTCCTACTAGCGGGGCTGGAGACCCAGTACTTC; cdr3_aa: CSVLLAGLETQYF
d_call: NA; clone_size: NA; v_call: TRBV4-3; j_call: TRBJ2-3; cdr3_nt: TGCGCCAGCAGCCAAGATGGACTTGGGGGGTCGTTTAGCACAGATACGCAGTATTTT; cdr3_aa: CASSQDGLGGSFSTDTQYF
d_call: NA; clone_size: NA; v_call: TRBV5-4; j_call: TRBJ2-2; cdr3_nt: TGTGCCAGCAGCCCGAACAGAGGCGGGGCGAAGCGGGAGCTGTTTTTT; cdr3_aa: CASSPNRGGAKRELFF
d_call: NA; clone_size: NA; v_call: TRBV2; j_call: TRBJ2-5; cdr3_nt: TGTGCCAGCACGGGCCCCGCAGGCAGGGGCCAAGAGACCCAGTACTTC; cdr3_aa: CASTGPAGRGQETQYF
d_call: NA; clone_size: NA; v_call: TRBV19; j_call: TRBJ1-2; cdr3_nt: TGTGCCAGTAGTATCGGGCAGGGGAGGGACTATGGCTACACCTTC; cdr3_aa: CASSIGQGRDYGYTF
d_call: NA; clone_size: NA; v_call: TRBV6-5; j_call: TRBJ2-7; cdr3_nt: TGTGCCAGCAGTGCGCGTGGAGGATATCAGTACTTC; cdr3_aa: CASSARGGYQYF
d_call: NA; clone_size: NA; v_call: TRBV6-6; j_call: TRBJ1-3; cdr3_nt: TGTGCCAGCAGAGAGGGCGTGGAGTCCGGAAACACCATATATTTT; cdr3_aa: CASREGVESGNTIYF
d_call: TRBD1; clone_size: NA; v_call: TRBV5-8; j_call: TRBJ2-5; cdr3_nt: TGTGCCAGCAGCTTTACGGGACAGGGGTGGGACGAGACCCAGTACTTC; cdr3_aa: CASSFTGQGWDETQYF
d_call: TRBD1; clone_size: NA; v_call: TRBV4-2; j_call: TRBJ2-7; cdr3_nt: TGTGCCAGCAGCCCGGCGGGGACAGGGCGCTCCTACGAGCAGTACTTC; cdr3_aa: CASSPAGTGRSYEQYF
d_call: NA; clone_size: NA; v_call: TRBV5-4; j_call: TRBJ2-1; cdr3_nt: TGTGCCAGCAGCTTGCCGGGGTACAATGAGCAGTTCTTC; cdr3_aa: CASSLPGYNEQFF
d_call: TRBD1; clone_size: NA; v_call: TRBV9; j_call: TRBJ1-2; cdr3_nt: TGTGCCAGCAGCGTAGCCGGTCACGGGGCAGGGGGCTCCAACGGTTATGGCTACACCTTC; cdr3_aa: CASSVAGHGAGGSNGYGYTF
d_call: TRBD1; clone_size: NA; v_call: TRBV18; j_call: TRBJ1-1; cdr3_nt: TGTGCCAGCTCACCGGGACAGGGTTTGACTGAAGCTTTCTTT; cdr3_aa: CASSPGQGLTEAFF
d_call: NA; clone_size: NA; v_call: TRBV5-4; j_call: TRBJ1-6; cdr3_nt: TGTGCCAGCAGCTCGACGGGAGCAGATTCACCCCTCCACTTT; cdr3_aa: CASSSTGADSPLHF
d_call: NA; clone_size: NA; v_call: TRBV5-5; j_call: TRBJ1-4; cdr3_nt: TGTGCCAGCAGCTCCACGGGGAATGAAAAACTGTTTTTT; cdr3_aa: CASSSTGNEKLFF
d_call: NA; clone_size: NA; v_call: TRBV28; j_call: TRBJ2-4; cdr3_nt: TGTGCCAGCAGTTTAGGCGGAATAGCCAAAAACATTCAGTACTTC; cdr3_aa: CASSLGGIAKNIQYF
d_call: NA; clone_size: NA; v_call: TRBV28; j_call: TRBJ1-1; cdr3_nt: TGTGCCAGCAGCCTATATAAAGAGGCTTTCTTT; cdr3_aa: CASSLYKEAFF
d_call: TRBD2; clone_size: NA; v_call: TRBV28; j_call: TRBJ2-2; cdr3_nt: TGTGCCAGCAGTTTCGTCCAGCGGGAGTACACCGGGGAGCTGTTTTTT; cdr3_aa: CASSFVQREYTGELFF
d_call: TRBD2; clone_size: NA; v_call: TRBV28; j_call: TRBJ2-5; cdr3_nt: TGTGCCAGCAGTTTTCCCGACCCCCCCTCAGGCGGGAGTGGGGTGGAGACCCAGTACTTC; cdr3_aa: CASSFPDPPSGGSGVETQYF